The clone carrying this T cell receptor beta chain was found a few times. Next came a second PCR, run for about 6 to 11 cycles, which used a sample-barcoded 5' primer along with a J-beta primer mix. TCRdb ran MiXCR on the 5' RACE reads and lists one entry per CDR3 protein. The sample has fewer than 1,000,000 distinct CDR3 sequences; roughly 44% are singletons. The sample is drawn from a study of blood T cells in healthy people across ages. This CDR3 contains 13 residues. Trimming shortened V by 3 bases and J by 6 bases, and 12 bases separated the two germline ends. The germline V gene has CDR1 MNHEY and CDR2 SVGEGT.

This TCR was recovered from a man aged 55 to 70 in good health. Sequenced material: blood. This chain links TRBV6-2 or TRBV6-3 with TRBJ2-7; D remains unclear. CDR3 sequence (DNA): TGTGCCAGCAGTTATGAAGTGGATCGCGAGCAGTACTTC. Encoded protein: CASSYEVDREQYF.